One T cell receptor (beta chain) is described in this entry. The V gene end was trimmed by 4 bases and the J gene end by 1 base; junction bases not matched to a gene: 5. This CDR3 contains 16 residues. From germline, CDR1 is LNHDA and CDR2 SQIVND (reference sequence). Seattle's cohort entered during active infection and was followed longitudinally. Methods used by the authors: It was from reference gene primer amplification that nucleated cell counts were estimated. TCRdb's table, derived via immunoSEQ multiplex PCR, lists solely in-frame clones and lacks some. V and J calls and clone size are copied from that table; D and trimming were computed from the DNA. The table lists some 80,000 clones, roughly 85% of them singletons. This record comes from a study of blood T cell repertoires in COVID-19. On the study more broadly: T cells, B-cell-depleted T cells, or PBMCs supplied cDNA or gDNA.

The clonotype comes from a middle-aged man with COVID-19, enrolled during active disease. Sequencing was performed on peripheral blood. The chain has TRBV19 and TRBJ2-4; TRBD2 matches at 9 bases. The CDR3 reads CASSRLGLAAKNIQYF. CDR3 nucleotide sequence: TGTGCCAGTAGTAGGTTAGGACTAGCGGCCAAAAACATTCAGTACTTC.